This T cell receptor beta chain was found in a study of cytomegalovirus exposure and HLA in healthy donors. General observations from the study: Common viral pathogens (according to a later analysis) appeared linked to several of the most significant clusters. Approximately 17,000 TCR beta sequences were associated with HLA alleles at 0.05 false discovery rate in a later analysis. Roughly uniform depth of sequencing across donors was assumed in presence/absence analyses.

This clone was seen a handful of times. Its antigen is not identified. Germline V gene lookup returns CDR1 SGHAT and CDR2 FQNNGV. Trimming took off 1 base at V and 4 bases at J, with 5 bases between the two ends. The CDR3 is 13 amino acids. PCR involved 60 Vbeta and 13 Jbeta primers. Produced via immunoSEQ multiplex PCR; TCRdb's table is partial and in-frame only. The sample has 150,000 to 200,000 clones; 60% to 80% are singletons. Sequenced material: PBMCs. The chain uses TRBV11-2 and TRBJ2-1; D not certain. The sequence came from a man in his 60s in good health and CMV-seronegative. The CDR3 nucleotides read TGTGCCAGCAGCTTAGGGCAATACAATGAGCAGTTCTTC. Its translation is CASSLGQYNEQFF.